This T cell receptor (beta chain) was identified during a study of T-cell memory formation after mild COVID-19. Between the trimmed V and J ends, which lost 4 bases and 10 bases, there was a span of 14 bases. Germline V gene sequence: CDR1 MNHEY, CDR2 SMNVEV (reference sequence). This CDR3 comprises 14 residues. Study-wide results and limits: Clones that contracted clustered mainly in CM and EM if CD4+ and in EMRA if CD8+. Pre-infection memory contained some responding clones, which suggested that cross-reactive memory had joined.

TCRdb re-called the 5' RACE reads with MiXCR, one entry per CDR3 protein. This sample has under 300,000 distinct CDR3 sequences, with approximately 9% found just once. Comments on this clonotype: Its antigen is not identified.

The chain has TRBV27 and TRBJ1-6; weak D call: TRBD1 (6 bases). Sequencing was carried out using PBMCs or a T cell subset sorted from them (not recorded which). This TCR derives from a man between 18 and 29 years old who had mild COVID-19 (a few samples of this study predate the infection). Cell type and time point are not known. The CDR3 reads CASSSGGGRSPLHF. CDR3 bases: TGTGCCAGCAGTTCGGGGGGCGGTCGGTCACCCCTCCACTTT.